This is a list of T cell receptor beta chains from one sample in a study of control samples from healthy donors and cancer patients. Clones were sequenced by immunoSEQ multiplex PCR, and TCRdb holds only the in-frame ones, with some missing. Among around 160,000 clones listed, under 95% were seen once. The sample was blood. The receptors here all came from a man aged 18 to 29 in good health. CDR3s include the opening cysteine and the closing phenylalanine or tryptophan. Each record gives: J gene, D gene, clone size, V gene, CDR3 protein, CDR3 DNA. A D gene is named only where the DNA matches it firmly. Clone size is stated in some rows and not others, as once, few, many or a class when expanded.

TRBJ2-1	-	-	TRBV28	CASSLPRTEQFF	TGTGCCAGCAGTTTACCCCGGACAGAGCAGTTCTTC
TRBJ2-3	-	few	TRBV4-3	CASSQDRGLGARDTQYF	TGCGCCAGCAGCCAAGATCGAGGACTGGGGGCCCGAGATACGCAGTATTTT
TRBJ2-1	-	-	TRBV7-3	CASSPRGAEYIYNEQFF	TGTGCCAGCAGCCCGAGGGGAGCGGAGTACATATACAATGAGCAGTTCTTC
TRBJ2-1	-	-	TRBV3-1/TRBV3-2	CASSQDGSSSREQFF	TGTGCCAGCAGCCAAGACGGGAGTTCTTCGCGTGAGCAGTTCTTC
TRBJ1-2	-	few	TRBV11-2	CASSLDRPTGGYTF	TGTGCCAGCAGCTTAGATCGTCCCACAGGTGGCTACACCTTC
TRBJ1-2	-	-	TRBV30	CAWRSSRDYGYTF	TGTGCCTGGAGATCGTCCCGGGACTATGGCTACACCTTC
TRBJ1-5	-	-	TRBV10-3	CAISDRHNQPQHF	TGTGCCATCAGTGACAGGCACAATCAGCCCCAGCATTTT
TRBJ1-5	-	-	TRBV28	CATGHRDSNQPQHF	TGTGCCACCGGACACAGGGATAGCAATCAGCCCCAGCATTTT
TRBJ2-1	-	-	TRBV5-1	CASSSFWDEQFF	TGCGCCAGCAGCTCCTTTTGGGATGAGCAGTTCTTC
TRBJ1-1	-	-	TRBV9	CASSVSPTAGSEAFF	TGTGCCAGCAGCGTATCCCCGACGGCGGGCAGTGAAGCTTTCTTT
TRBJ1-4	-	-	TRBV5-1	CASSFRTLGGGVEKLFF	TGCGCCAGCAGCTTCCGAACCCTGGGGGGGGGCGTTGAAAAACTGTTTTTT
TRBJ1-3	-	-	TRBV29-1	CSVEVRGFSGNTIYF	TGCAGCGTTGAGGTCAGGGGCTTCTCTGGAAACACCATATATTTT
TRBJ1-2	TRBD1	-	TRBV30	CAWTRDRGNGYTF	TGTGCCTGGACCCGGGACAGGGGTAATGGCTACACCTTC
TRBJ2-7	TRBD2	-	TRBV11-2	CASSLWTSGAYEQYF	TGTGCCAGCAGCTTATGGACTAGCGGGGCCTACGAGCAGTACTTC
TRBJ2-2	-	-	TRBV12-3/TRBV12-4	CASSYLGTGELFF	TGTGCCAGCAGTTACCTAGGCACCGGGGAGCTGTTTTTT
TRBJ2-4	-	-	TRBV5-8	CASSYTPSLAKNIQYF	TGTGCCAGCAGCTACACCCCCTCATTAGCCAAAAACATTCAGTACTTC
TRBJ1-4	-	once	TRBV19	CASSIRDRKEKLFF	TGTGCCAGTAGTATCCGCGACAGAAAAGAAAAACTGTTTTTT
TRBJ1-5	TRBD1	-	TRBV23-1	CASSQSWTGTISNQPQHF	TGCGCCAGCAGTCAATCGTGGACAGGGACCATTAGCAATCAGCCCCAGCATTTT
TRBJ2-3	TRBD2	once	TRBV6-5	CASSYSAGGADTQYF	TGTGCCAGCAGTTACTCAGCGGGAGGGGCAGATACGCAGTATTTT
TRBJ2-7	TRBD2	-	TRBV27	CASSWAGARGEQYF	TGTGCCAGCAGTTGGGCGGGAGCTAGAGGCGAGCAGTACTTC
TRBJ2-1	TRBD2	-	TRBV5-6	CASSLGLTSGRSTYNEQFF	TGTGCCAGCAGCTTGGGCCTGACTAGCGGGAGGTCCACCTACAATGAGCAGTTCTTC
TRBJ1-1	-	-	TRBV29-1	CSVARNTEAFF	TGCAGCGTTGCAAGGAACACTGAAGCTTTCTTT
TRBJ2-5	TRBD2	-	TRBV9	CASSVDAAGEQFPQTQYF	TGTGCCAGCAGCGTAGACGCAGCGGGAGAACAATTTCCGCAGACCCAGTACTTC
TRBJ2-2	-	-	TRBV4-1	CASSQGVHTGELFF	TGCGCCAGCAGCCAAGGGGTCCACACCGGGGAGCTGTTTTTT
TRBJ2-7	-	-	TRBV27	CASSLTDRYEQYF	TGTGCCAGCAGTTTGACAGATCGCTACGAGCAGTACTTC
TRBJ2-3	TRBD2	-	TRBV18	CASSELAGGTDTQYF	TGTGCCAGCTCAGAACTAGCGGGAGGCACAGATACGCAGTATTTT
TRBJ2-5	TRBD2	-	TRBV9	CASSVEGGAGGRETQYF	TGTGCCAGCAGCGTAGAAGGCGGAGCGGGGGGGCGGGAGACCCAGTACTTC
TRBJ1-1	-	-	TRBV5-4	CASSLGTLLNTEAFF	TGTGCCAGCAGCTTGGGGACTCTCCTGAACACTGAAGCTTTCTTT
TRBJ1-1	-	once	TRBV19	CASTERMNTEAFF	TGTGCCAGTACGGAACGGATGAACACTGAAGCTTTCTTT
TRBJ2-7	-	once	TRBV4-2	CASSPAPGFAYEQYF	TGTGCCAGCAGCCCGGCCCCGGGTTTCGCCTACGAGCAGTACTTC
TRBJ1-5	-	-	TRBV5-6	CASSLANAQPQHF	TGTGCCAGCAGCTTGGCCAACGCTCAGCCCCAGCATTTT
TRBJ2-3	TRBD1	-	TRBV28	CASSSGQGVEDTQYF	TGTGCCAGCAGTTCCGGACAGGGGGTCGAAGATACGCAGTATTTT
TRBJ1-5	-	-	TRBV7-9	CASSLGNQPQHF	TGTGCCAGCAGCTTAGGCAATCAGCCCCAGCATTTT
TRBJ2-1	-	once	TRBV5-1	CASSNPPGSLSSYNEQFF	TGCGCCAGCAGCAACCCGCCGGGATCTTTAAGCTCCTACAATGAGCAGTTCTTC
TRBJ2-1	-	-	TRBV21-1	CASRLPWTSGLEDEQFF	TGTGCCAGCAGACTACCCTGGACTAGCGGTCTTGAGGATGAGCAGTTCTTC
TRBJ2-1	-	-	TRBV11-2	CASSSLGSGLYNEQFF	TGTGCCAGCAGCAGCTTAGGGAGCGGGCTCTACAATGAGCAGTTCTTC
TRBJ1-5	-	-	TRBV27	CASSSNLHQPQHF	TGTGCCAGCAGTTCCAACCTTCATCAGCCCCAGCATTTT
TRBJ2-7	TRBD2	-	TRBV7-7	CASSLPIWSGRALYEQYF	TGTGCTAGCAGCTTACCAATATGGAGCGGGAGAGCACTCTACGAGCAGTACTTC
TRBJ2-6	-	-	TRBV27	CASSEARGLSGANVLTF	TGTGCCAGCAGTGAAGCCCGAGGGCTCTCTGGGGCCAACGTCCTGACTTTC
TRBJ2-7	TRBD1	-	TRBV5-5	CASSLHRGISEQYF	TGTGCCAGCAGCTTGCACAGGGGAATAAGCGAGCAGTACTTC
TRBJ2-1	-	-	TRBV7-9	CASSLLSNNEQFF	TGTGCCAGCAGCTTACTGAGTAACAATGAGCAGTTCTTC